This T cell receptor beta chain was sequenced in a study of vaccination and CD4 T cells after COVID-19. Remarks on this clonotype: No antigen is known for it.

Looked up from germline, CDR1 is SGDLS and CDR2 is YYNGEE. CDR3 size: 17 residues. The J segment lost 7 bases and the V segment lost 0 bases, leaving 11 bases of the junction unmatched. Regarding treatment: approximately 9-day PBMC culture with coronavirus spike peptide pools or control peptides (ViraFEST assay). An Oncomine TCR Beta short-read assay was used to sequence the DNA from cultured CD4+ T cells. MiXCR, applied by TCRdb to the PCR reads, yields one record per CDR3 protein. The data contain approximately 17,000 distinct CDR3 sequences, less than 50% of them singletons. The chain recombines TRBV9 with TRBJ2-7; 12 nucleotides line up with TRBD1. Sequencing was performed on CD4+ T cells from blood, cultured in vitro, taken after SARS-CoV-2 vaccination. The sequence was obtained from a human donor who had recovered from COVID-19. This chain's CDR3 is CASSVGNGGQGAREQYF. CDR3 bases: TGTGCCAGCAGCGTAGGAAACGGGGGACAGGGGGCGAGGGAGCAGTACTTC.